This TCR beta chain was recorded in a study of a mutant IDH1 vaccine in newly diagnosed glioma. Study background: Vaccine dosing followed radiotherapy by 4-6 weeks, or accompanied temozolomide cycles.

TCRdb keeps only in-frame clones here, not all; method: immunoSEQ multiplex PCR. The sample has about 38,000 clones, 70% to 80% seen once; the top ten hold roughly 5%. The V gene's germline CDR1 is MNHEY and CDR2 SVGAGI. The V end lost 2 bases, the J end lost 8 bases, and 10 bases lay between the germline ends. The CDR3 has 14 residues. This clone has just a few counts. Its specificity is unknown. The time point here: week 5, during vaccination. Doses consisted of 300 ug of mutant IDH1 20-mer peptide each, paired with topical imiquimod. J is TRBJ1-6 and V is TRBV6-5; D unclear. The material was PBMCs, obtained from a glioma patient whose treatment included an IDH1 peptide vaccine. The sequence was collected from a man aged 35-49 years with glioma. CDR3 loop: CASSYSVPHSPLHF. CDR3 sequence (DNA): TGTGCCAGCAGTTACAGTGTCCCGCATTCACCCCTCCACTTT.